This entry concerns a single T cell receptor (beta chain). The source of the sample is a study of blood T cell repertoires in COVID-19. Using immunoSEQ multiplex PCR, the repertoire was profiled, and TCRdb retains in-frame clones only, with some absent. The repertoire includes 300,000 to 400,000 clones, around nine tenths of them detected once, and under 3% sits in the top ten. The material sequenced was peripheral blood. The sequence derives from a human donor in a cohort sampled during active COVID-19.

The CDR3 DNA reads TGTGCCAGCACTACTAGCGGGGCCTCCTACGAGCAGTACTTC. It specifies CASTTSGASYEQYF. The chain has TRBV6-6 and TRBJ2-7; 10 bases match TRBD2. Germline assignment: CDR1 MNHNY and CDR2 SVGAGI (reference sequence). The junction had 3 bases not matched to a gene; V was cut back by 7 bases and J by 0 bases. The CDR3 runs 14 residues.